Below are 29 T cell receptor beta chains sequenced from a single sample in a study of cytomegalovirus exposure and HLA in healthy donors. PCR primers comprised 60 Vbeta and 13 Jbeta primers. Generated by immunoSEQ multiplex PCR, the TCRdb table keeps only in-frame clones and is missing some. The repertoire has 150,000 to 180,000 clones, approximately 72% of them found once; the top ten carry roughly 2.8%. The material sequenced was PBMCs. These receptors were obtained from a man between 18 and 35 years old in good health and CMV-seronegative.

This chain uses TRBV6-5 with TRBJ1-1, with TRBD1 matching 9 bases. Germline CDR1 MNHEY, CDR2 SVGAGI. The CDR3 covers 14 residues. V shed 6 bases, J shed 1 base, and the junction held 3 bases outside the gene matches. The chain's CDR3 is CASRTGGPNTEAFF. The CDR3 DNA is TGTGCCAGCAGGACAGGGGGTCCGAACACTGAAGCTTTCTTT.

V is TRBV28 and J is TRBJ2-2; 7 bases fit TRBD1. V was pared by 5 bases and J by 3 bases, with 9 bases of the junction left unmatched. This CDR3 comprises 16 residues. The germline V gene encodes CDR1 MDHEN and CDR2 SYDVKM. CDR3 sequence: CASSSDREWDTGELFF. DNA for the CDR3: TGTGCCAGCAGTAGCGACAGGGAATGGGACACCGGGGAGCTGTTTTTT.

The CDR3, as DNA: TGTGCCAGCAGGCAACCGGGACAGAGGAGTGAGCAGTTCTTC. Translating gives CASRQPGQRSEQFF. The rearrangement links TRBV6-1 to TRBJ2-1, with 7 bases fitting TRBD1. J lost 9 bases, V lost 6 bases, and 11 bases had no gene match. The germline V gene has CDR1 MNHNS and CDR2 SASEGT. CDR3 length: 14 residues.

This clone was counted between two and nine times. The gene calls are TRBV5-4 and TRBJ1-1; the D is unclear. Trimming stripped 4 bases from V and 6 bases from J, with 13 bases between. The germline V gene encodes CDR1 SGHNT and CDR2 YYREEE (reference sequence). This CDR3 is built from 13 residues. For the CDR3, the DNA is TGTGCCAGCAGCCAAGATCTACTCGCTGAAGCTTTCTTT. It encodes CASSQDLLAEAFF. Using reference TRBV5-4 and TRBJ1-1 for the parts outside the CDR3, the full variable domain is ETGVTQSPTHLIKTRGQQVTLRCSSQSGHNTVSWYQQALGQGPQFIFQYYREEENGRGNFPPRFSGLQFPNYSSELNVNALELDDSALYLCASSQDLLAEAFFGQGTRLTVV.

The V and J genes are TRBV5-6 and TRBJ2-7, with D possibly TRBD1 on 5 matching bases. Germline CDR1 is SGHDT and CDR2 is YYEEEE. Trimming pared 4 bases from V and 0 bases from J, leaving 11 bases between. The CDR3 consists of 14 residues. The CDR3, as DNA: TGTGCCAGCAGCCCGACAGCCCCCTCCTACGAGCAGTACTTC. Translating gives CASSPTAPSYEQYF.

The J gene is TRBJ2-3, the V gene TRBV7-6; D not certain. The CDR3 has 13 amino acids. Germline CDR1 is SGHVS and CDR2 is FNYEAQ. The V end was cut by 5 bases, the J end by 7 bases, with 13 bases between. The CDR3 spells CASSQNPDYTQYF. The CDR3 DNA is TGTGCCAGCAGCCAAAACCCTGACTATACGCAGTATTTT.

Here the CDR3 reads CASSPRQENTEAFF. The DNA of the CDR3 is TGTGCCAGTAGTCCTCGACAGGAAAACACTGAAGCTTTCTTT. The V gene is TRBV19, the J gene TRBJ1-1, with D perhaps TRBD1 (6 bases). From germline, CDR1 is LNHDA and CDR2 SQIVND (reference sequence). The CDR3 runs to 14 residues. The V gene lost 5 bases and the J gene lost 2 bases, with 12 bases spanning the gap.

The chain combines TRBV10-3 with TRBJ1-2; D gene ambiguous. The CDR3 is made up of 16 amino acids. Germline V gives CDR1 ENHRY, CDR2 SYGVKD. Trimming stripped 2 bases from V and 5 bases from J, with 18 bases between. This CDR3 is CAISEAQNGERYGYTF. The CDR3 DNA reads as TGTGCCATCAGTGAGGCGCAGAATGGGGAGCGTTATGGCTACACCTTC.

This clone was counted once. V is TRBV29-1 and J is TRBJ2-5, with D possibly matching TRBD1 (5 bases). Trimming removed 7 bases from V and 5 bases from J, with 11 bases in between. CDR3 length: 11 residues. Germline CDR1 and CDR2: SQVTM and ANQGSEA. The CDR3 region has the DNA TGCAGCGCAGGGCTAACGGAGACCCAGTACTTC. Its protein product is CSAGLTETQYF.

The rearrangement links TRBV5-1 to TRBJ2-2, with 7 bases fitting TRBD1. Trimming removed 2 bases from V and 2 bases from J; junction bases left unmatched: 6. CDR1 and CDR2 from the germline V gene are SGHRS and YFSETQ. CDR3 length: 16 amino acids. The CDR3, as DNA: TGCGCCAGCAGCTTCCCCACAGGGGCCAACACCGGGGAGCTGTTTTTT. Amino acids: CASSFPTGANTGELFF.

J is TRBJ2-5 and V is TRBV11-2, with 9 bases identical to TRBD1. The CDR3 covers 15 residues. J was trimmed by 4 bases and V by 3 bases; bases with no gene match: 6. Per the germline V gene, CDR1 is SGHAT and CDR2 is FQNNGV. CDR3 amino acids: CASSFRTGDSETQYF. The CDR3 bases are TGTGCCAGCAGCTTCAGGACAGGGGATTCAGAGACCCAGTACTTC.

The count of this clone is one. This chain uses TRBV2 with TRBJ1-4; D uncertain. Germline V gene lookup returns CDR1 SNHLY and CDR2 FYNNEI. This CDR3 is 14 amino acids long. V shed 5 bases and J shed 13 bases, with 20 bases lying between them. The CDR3 coding sequence is TGTGCCAGCAGTACGCTCCAACCCGGGAAGGGACTGTTTTTT. Residues: CASSTLQPGKGLFF. The full variable domain, in which reference TRBV2 and TRBJ1-4 provide the parts outside the CDR3, is EPEVTQTPSHQVTQMGQEVILRCVPISNHLYFYWYRQILGQKVEFLVSFYNNEISEKSEIFDDQFSVERPDGSNFTLKIRSTKLEDSAMYFCASSTLQPGKGLFFGSGTQLSVL.

The chain has TRBV7-9 and TRBJ1-3; the match to TRBD1 covers 8 bases. The V segment lost 3 bases and the J segment 4 bases; nucleotides outside the gene matches: 11. CDR3 length equals 17 residues. The germline V gene encodes CDR1 SEHNR and CDR2 FQNEAQ (reference sequence). For the CDR3, the DNA is TGTGCCAGCAGCTTCAGGGACAGGACCGAGGAGGGAAACACCATATATTTT. Amino acid sequence: CASSFRDRTEEGNTIYF.

The rearrangement joins TRBV7-9 to TRBJ2-7, with 9 bases fitting TRBD1. Germline V gives CDR1 SEHNR, CDR2 FQNEAQ (reference sequence). V gave up 1 base and J gave up 4 bases; unmatched junction bases: 5. CDR3 length: 15 amino acids. CDR3 DNA: TGTGCCAGCAGCTTAGGGGACAGGGTAGCGTACGAGCAGTACTTC. Residues: CASSLGDRVAYEQYF.

This clone was recorded only once. This chain connects TRBV6-1 to TRBJ1-1; 10 bases map to TRBD1. Germline V gene data show CDR1 as MNHNS and CDR2 as SASEGT. V lost 9 bases, J lost 4 bases, and 5 bases stayed unmatched. The CDR3 totals 13 residues. CDR3 residues: CASEGDRGTEAFF. In DNA, the CDR3 is TGTGCCAGTGAAGGGGACAGGGGCACTGAAGCTTTCTTT.

The chain combines TRBV6-1 with TRBJ1-4; D ambiguous. Per the germline V gene, CDR1 is MNHNS and CDR2 is SASEGT. V lost 3 bases, J lost 8 bases, and 7 bases lay in between. The length of the CDR3 is 12 residues. DNA of the CDR3: TGTGCCAGCAGTGATCGGGGAGAAAAACTGTTTTTT. Translated, it gives CASSDRGEKLFF.

The chain has TRBV29-1 and TRBJ1-4; D is undetermined. CDR3 length: 12 amino acids. V lost 4 bases and J lost 13, with 16 bases in between. From germline, CDR1 is SQVTM and CDR2 ANQGSEA. CDR3: CSVVQEVGILFF. The CDR3 DNA is TGCAGCGTTGTTCAGGAGGTGGGGATACTGTTTTTT.

The chain has TRBV6-1 and TRBJ2-1; TRBD2 might be the D (5 bases). Trimming took 7 bases from V and 0 from J, leaving 10 bases between them. Germline CDR1 MNHNS, CDR2 SASEGT. This CDR3 spans 14 amino acids. The CDR3 region is CASTKGSSYNEQFF. In DNA form, the CDR3 reads TGTGCCAGCACCAAAGGGAGCTCCTACAATGAGCAGTTCTTC.

The chain couples TRBV2 to TRBJ1-1, with D maybe TRBD1 (6 bases). Germline V CDR1 and CDR2: SNHLY, FYNNEI. This CDR3 has 14 amino acids. The V gene lost 7 bases and the J gene lost 5 bases, with 17 bases spanning the gap. CDR3 nucleotide sequence: TGTGCCAGCAAGGAAACGGAGGGGGGGACTGAAGCTTTCTTT. Translating it yields CASKETEGGTEAFF.

The table lists this clone with a count of one. The J gene is TRBJ2-3, the V gene TRBV4-3; possibly TRBD1 for D (6 bases). CDR3 length: 14 residues. V lost 9 bases, J lost 0 bases, and 13 bases lay in between. The germline V gene encodes CDR1 LGHNA and CDR2 YSLEER. The CDR3 coding sequence is TGCGCCAGTAAAGGGGGATACAGCACAGATACGCAGTATTTT. The encoded protein is CASKGGYSTDTQYF.

The chain has TRBV7-2 and TRBJ2-1, with TRBD2 identical over 11 bases. The CDR3 is 17 residues long. Germline-derived CDR1 and CDR2 are SGHTA and FQGNSA. V trimming: 5 bases; J trimming: 9 bases; junction bases outside the gene matches: 15. The CDR3 DNA follows: TGTGCCAGCAGCCCCCCGAAGGTAGCGGGGGGGAATACTGAGCAGTTCTTC. This sequence encodes CASSPPKVAGGNTEQFF.

V gene TRBV4-1 combines with J gene TRBJ2-3; 10 nucleotides line up with TRBD2. V shed 2 bases and J 4 bases; nucleotides not matched to a gene: 9. Germline lookup yields CDR1 MGHRA and CDR2 YSYEKL. The CDR3 is made up of 17 amino acids. The CDR3, as DNA: TGCGCCAGCAGCCAAAATAAGGGACTAGCGAGCTCAGATACGCAGTATTTT. This encodes CASSQNKGLASSDTQYF.

J is TRBJ1-3 and V is TRBV6-5; no reliable D call. The CDR3 contains 15 residues. The germline gives CDR1 MNHEY, CDR2 SVGAGI. The ends were cut back, 0 bases at V and 0 bases at J, with 6 bases in the middle. The CDR3 region has the DNA TGTGCCAGCAGTTACTCTTCCAGCTCTGGAAACACCATATATTTT. Residues: CASSYSSSSGNTIYF.

The CDR3 nucleotides read TGTGCCAGCAGTTACTCCGCGAGACACGAGCAGTACGTC. Translating gives CASSYSARHEQYV. This chain links TRBV6-6 with TRBJ2-7; no clear D gene. CDR1 and CDR2 (germline): MNHNY, SVGAGI (reference sequence). V was pared by 0 bases and J by 5 bases, with 8 bases between. The CDR3 length is 13 residues.

The chain joins TRBV6-6 to TRBJ2-2, with 11 bases aligning to TRBD1. Germline assignment: CDR1 MNHNY and CDR2 SVGAGI (reference sequence). The CDR3 totals 14 residues. After removal of 4 bases from V and 6 bases from J, the junction contained 1 base not matched to a gene. CDR3: CASSSGQGAGELFF. The CDR3 DNA follows: TGTGCCAGCAGTTCGGGACAGGGGGCCGGGGAGCTGTTTTTT.

This clone was picked up one time. The V gene is TRBV5-1, the J gene TRBJ2-7; the D gene is possibly TRBD1 (6 bases). There are 15 residues in the CDR3. CDR1 and CDR2 from the germline V gene are SGHRS and YFSETQ. The V end lost 0 bases, the J end lost 4 bases, and 14 bases lay between the germline ends. The CDR3: CASSLDVGQQYEQYV. The CDR3 DNA reads as TGCGCCAGCAGCTTGGACGTCGGACAGCAATACGAGCAGTACGTC.

V gene TRBV10-3 combines with J gene TRBJ1-2; 9 bases map to TRBD1. CDR1 and CDR2 from the germline V gene are ENHRY and SYGVKD. The CDR3 sequence is 13 residues long. V lost 10 bases to trimming and J lost 6 bases; unmatched junction nucleotides: 9. The CDR3 sequence: CATQEQGANGYTF. The DNA of the CDR3 is TGTGCCACACAGGAACAGGGGGCAAATGGCTACACCTTC.

The chain carries TRBV11-2 and TRBJ2-1; no reliable D call. Germline V CDR1 and CDR2: SGHAT, FQNNGV. Trimming took 5 bases from V and 7 from J, leaving 12 bases between them. This CDR3 region has 13 residues. The CDR3 here is CASSGQTWNEQFF. The CDR3 bases are TGTGCCAGCAGCGGGCAAACATGGAATGAGCAGTTCTTC.

As regards this clone: Compared with germline, one end of the junction differs, possibly owing to a read error. The rearrangement uses TRBV7-9 and TRBJ2-7; D perhaps matches TRBD2 (7 bases). Germline lookup yields CDR1 SEHNR and CDR2 FQNEAQ (reference sequence). The CDR3 extends over 16 amino acids. The CDR3 nucleotides are TGTTCCAGCAGCTTAGGGGGGCGGGGGTTCTCCTACGAGCAGTACTTC. As protein: CSSSLGGRGFSYEQYF.